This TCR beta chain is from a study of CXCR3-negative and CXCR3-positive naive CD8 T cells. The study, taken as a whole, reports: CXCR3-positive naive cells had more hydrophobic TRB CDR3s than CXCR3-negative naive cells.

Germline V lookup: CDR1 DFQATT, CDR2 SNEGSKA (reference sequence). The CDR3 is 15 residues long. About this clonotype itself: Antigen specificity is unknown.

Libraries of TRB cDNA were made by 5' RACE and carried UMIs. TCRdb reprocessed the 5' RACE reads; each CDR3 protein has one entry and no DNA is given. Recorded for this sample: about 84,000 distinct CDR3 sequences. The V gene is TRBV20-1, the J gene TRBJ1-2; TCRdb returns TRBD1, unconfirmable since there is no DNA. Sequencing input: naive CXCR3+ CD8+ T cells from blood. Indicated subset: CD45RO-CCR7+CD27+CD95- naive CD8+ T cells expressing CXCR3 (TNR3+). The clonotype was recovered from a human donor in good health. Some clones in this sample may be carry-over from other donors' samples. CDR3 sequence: CSAREEDRELYGYTF.